A selection of T cell receptor beta chains follows, all from one sample in a study of T cell responses to AZD1222 COVID-19 vaccine. TCRdb keeps only in-frame clones here, not all; method: immunoSEQ multiplex PCR. The table includes about 120,000 clones, 87% detected once. Sequenced here: peripheral blood, sampled 28 days after the second AZD1222 dose. Receptor source: an adult who received the AZD1222 COVID-19 vaccine. Each CDR3 is given without its conserved first and last residue. Each record gives: J gene, V gene, CDR3 protein.

>TRBJ1-4|TRBV5-6
ASSLDPNEKLF
>TRBJ1-2|TRBV4-2
ASSQEVYSLDGYT
>TRBJ1-1|TRBV7-9
ASIWVGDNEAF
>TRBJ1-3|TRBV19
ASKRDRTSGNTIY
>TRBJ2-7|TRBV7-9
ASSSDGYLSYEQY
>TRBJ1-5|TRBV7-2
ASSFNGDSNQPQH
>TRBJ1-2|TRBV29-1
SGQGAHYGYT
>TRBJ2-2|TRBV7-3
ASSLTGIGTGELF
>TRBJ2-3|TRBV5-4
ASSPRLAGTSTDTQY
>TRBJ1-4|TRBV28
ASSLPGDNEKLF
>TRBJ2-1|TRBV7-9
ASSLGGGGYNEQF
>TRBJ1-3|TRBV7-9
ASSLDGVSGNTIY
>TRBJ2-1|TRBV12-3/TRBV12-4
ASSPWDIREQF
>TRBJ1-5|TRBV6-5
ASSNNQPQH
>TRBJ1-2|TRBV21-1
ASSKGTGTGETADYGYT